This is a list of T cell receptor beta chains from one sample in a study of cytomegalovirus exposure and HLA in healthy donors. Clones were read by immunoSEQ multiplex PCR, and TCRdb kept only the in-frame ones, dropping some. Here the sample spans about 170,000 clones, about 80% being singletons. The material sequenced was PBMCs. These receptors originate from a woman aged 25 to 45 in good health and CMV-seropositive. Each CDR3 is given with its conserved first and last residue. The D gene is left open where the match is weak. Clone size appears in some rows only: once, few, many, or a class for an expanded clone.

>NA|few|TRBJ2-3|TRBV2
CASSAQGGTDTQYF
TGTGCCAGCAGTGCACAGGGGGGGACAGATACGCAGTATTTT
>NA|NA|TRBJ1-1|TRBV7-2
CASSPGGTEAFF
TGTGCCAGCAGCCCCGGAGGCACTGAAGCTTTCTTT
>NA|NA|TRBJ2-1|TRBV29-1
CSSGLPGDEQFF
TGCAGCTCCGGACTCCCCGGGGATGAGCAGTTCTTC
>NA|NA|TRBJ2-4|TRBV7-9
CASSLSGPEGIQYF
TGTGCCAGCAGCTTATCCGGCCCAGAGGGCATTCAGTACTTC
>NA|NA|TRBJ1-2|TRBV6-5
CASSYSRFWGLYTF
TGTGCCAGCAGTTACTCGAGGTTTTGGGGACTCTACACCTTC
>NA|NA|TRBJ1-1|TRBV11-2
CASSLGGGGGNTEAFF
TGTGCCAGCAGCTTAGGAGGGGGGGGAGGTAACACTGAAGCTTTCTTT
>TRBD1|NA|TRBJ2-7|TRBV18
CASSPPGQGPYEQYF
TGTGCCAGCTCACCGCCGGGACAGGGTCCGTACGAGCAGTACTTC
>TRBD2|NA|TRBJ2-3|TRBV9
CASSVRRGEGTDTQYF
TGTGCCAGCAGCGTAAGGCGGGGGGAGGGGACAGATACGCAGTATTTT
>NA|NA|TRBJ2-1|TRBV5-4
CASSPDLSSYNEQFF
TGTGCCAGCAGCCCGGACTTGAGCTCCTACAATGAGCAGTTCTTC
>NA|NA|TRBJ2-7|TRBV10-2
CASSLLGLYEQYF
TGCGCCAGCAGCCTTCTGGGACTCTACGAGCAGTACTTC